The 30 T cell receptor beta chains listed next were all sequenced from one sample in a study of T cells in women clearing cervical HPV infection. Clones were read by immunoSEQ multiplex PCR, and TCRdb kept only the in-frame ones, dropping some. The sample holds some 25,000 clones. Material: blood buffy coat. These receptors all stem from a woman between 18 and 69 years old with a cervical HPV16 infection that either progressed to CIN3+ or cleared (not recorded which).

As for this clone: The CDR3 extends 3 residues past the end of the read, so its final part is completed from the germline J gene. The chain joins TRBV30 to TRBJ2-3, with 7 bases lining up with TRBD2. Per germline, CDR1 GTSNPN and CDR2 SVGIG (reference sequence). The CDR3 is made up of 13 amino acids. The chain's CDR3 is CAWSGGGNQPQYF. The CDR3 DNA, read in part, is TGTGCCTGGAGTGGGGGGGGGAATCAGCCG.

A remark on this clone: The read stops 3 residues short of the end of the CDR3; the missing end is completed from the germline J gene. This chain joins TRBV2 and TRBJ1-2; D is uncertain. Germline V gene sequence: CDR1 SNHLY, CDR2 FYNNEI. CDR3 length: 13 residues. V was pared by 7 bases and J by 4 bases, with 13 bases between. The CDR3 region is CASNSQVLYGYTF. The sequenced part of the CDR3 DNA is TGTGCCAGCAACTCGCAGGTCCTCTATGGC.

Comments on this clone: The read terminates 3 residues ahead of where the CDR3 ends, so the germline J gene completes it. This rearrangement joins TRBV19 to TRBJ2-1; 9 bases line up with TRBD2. V trimming: 1 base; J trimming: 5 bases; junction bases outside the gene matches: 6. The germline V gene encodes CDR1 LNHDA and CDR2 SQIVND (reference sequence). The CDR3 runs to 16 residues. The sequenced part of the CDR3 DNA is TGTGCCAGTAGTATAGGAGCGGGAGGCGTAGACAATGAG. Amino acids: CASSIGAGGVDNE. The CDR3, in full, reads CASSIGAGGVDNEQFF.

With regard to this clone: The read ends 3 residues early relative to the CDR3; the germline J gene fills the gap. The rearrangement uses TRBV28 and TRBJ2-3; D call uncertain. V was pared by 5 bases and J by 5 bases, with 5 bases between. CDR1 MDHEN and CDR2 SYDVKM come from the germline V gene. This CDR3 comprises 11 residues. CDR3 bases read: TGTGCCAGCAGTATTCGAGATACG. Amino acid sequence: CASSIRDT. The CDR3 in its entirety is CASSIRDTQYF. The full variable domain, its missing parts supplied by reference TRBV28 and TRBJ2-3, is DVKVTQSSRYLVKRTGEKVFLECVQDMDHENMFWYRQDPGLGLRLIYFSYDVKMKEKGDIPEGYSVSREKKERFSLILESASTNQTSMYLCASSIRDTQYFGPGTRLTVL.

On this clone: The read ends 3 residues early relative to the CDR3; the germline J gene fills the gap. This rearrangement joins TRBV5-1 to TRBJ1-2, with 8 bases identical to TRBD1. The CDR3 extends over 15 amino acids. Germline loops: CDR1 SGHRS, CDR2 YFSETQ. Trimming took 4 bases from V and 2 from J; bases not matched to a gene: 7. The part of the CDR3 DNA that was read is TGCGCCAGCAGCATGACAGGGGACCCCAACTATGGC. Its protein is CASSMTGDPNYG. The full CDR3 is CASSMTGDPNYGYTF. Using reference TRBV5-1 and TRBJ1-2 for the parts outside the CDR3, the full variable domain is KAGVTQTPRYLIKTRGQQVTLSCSPISGHRSVSWYQQTPGQGLQFLFEYFSETQRNKGNFPGRFSGRQFSNSRSEMNVSTLELGDSALYLCASSMTGDPNYGYTFGSGTRLTVV.

As regards this clone: The missing CDR3 end, 3 residues past where the read stops, is filled in from the germline J gene. The chain is built from TRBV11-3 and TRBJ1-2; 7 nucleotides line up with TRBD1. This CDR3 is built from 15 residues. The V gene's germline CDR1 is SGHNT and CDR2 YENEEA. The CDR3 spells CASSLGGTVSYDYTF. Incomplete CDR3 DNA: TGTGCCAGCAGCTTAGGGGGGACAGTCTCCTACGAC.

Worth noting for this clone: Relative to the germline gene, one junction end is altered; a read error may explain this. This sample also contains other DNA sequences that code for the same CDR3. The DNA read from the CDR3 is TGTGCCAGCAGTGGGACAGTCTCTGGAAACACA. Amino acids: CASSGTVSGNT. The entire CDR3 protein is CASSGTVSGNTIYF. The rearrangement uses TRBV6-1 and TRBJ1-3; possibly TRBD1 for D (6 bases). The read ends 3 residues shy of where the CDR3 ends; the end is completed using the germline J gene. Germline V gives CDR1 MNHNS, CDR2 SASEGT. This CDR3 has 14 residues.

Notes on this clone: Read sequence stops 3 residues before the CDR3 end, and the germline J gene provides the missing end. The chain has TRBV11-2 and TRBJ2-1, with no clear D. V was clipped by 8 bases and J by 0 bases, with 11 bases between them. The CDR3 is 14 amino acids. Per germline, CDR1 SGHAT and CDR2 FQNNGV. CDR3 amino acids: CASRDSSSYNEQFF. The CDR3 DNA, read in part, is TGTGCCAGCCGAGACTCGAGCTCCTACAATGAG.

A note on this clone: The missing CDR3 end, 3 residues past where the read stops, is filled in from the germline J gene. The chain links TRBV19 to TRBJ1-5; 7 bases agree with TRBD1. Trimming took 7 bases from V and 5 from J; bases not matched to a gene: 11. This CDR3 contains 15 residues. Per the germline V gene, CDR1 is LNHDA and CDR2 is SQIVND (reference sequence). Incomplete CDR3 DNA: TGTGCCAGTAACCGACAGGGCCTAGGGGATCAGCCC. Residues: CASNRQGLGDQP. The complete CDR3 protein is CASNRQGLGDQPQHF.

In the case of this clone: The sequenced fragment ends 3 residues before the CDR3 boundary, so the rest is inferred from the germline J gene. The chain couples TRBV20-1 to TRBJ2-1, with a tentative D call TRBD2 (5 bases). This CDR3 comprises 17 residues. Trimming pared 0 bases from V and 4 bases from J, leaving 19 bases between. Germline V gives CDR1 DFQATT, CDR2 SNEGSKA (reference sequence). The CDR3 loop is CSARESEGLARYNEQFF. The DNA read from the CDR3 is TGCAGTGCTAGAGAGAGCGAAGGACTCGCCCGATACAATGAG.

Concerning this clone: From the germline J gene comes the end of the CDR3, since the read stops 3 residues before it. The rearrangement uses TRBV7-2 and TRBJ1-2, with 7 bases identical to TRBD1. Germline lookup yields CDR1 SGHTA and CDR2 FQGNSA. The length of the CDR3 is 15 residues. CDR3 region: CASSSYPGGTYDYTF. The covered CDR3 bases are TGTGCCAGCAGCTCCTACCCAGGGGGGACCTACGAC.

In the case of this clone: The CDR3 end lies 3 residues beyond the end of the read and is filled in from the germline J gene. The V and J genes are TRBV10-3 and TRBJ2-7; possible D gene TRBD1, 6 bases. CDR1 ENHRY and CDR2 SYGVKD come from the germline V gene. The CDR3 is made up of 14 amino acids. V shed 4 bases and J shed 2 bases, with 12 bases lying between them. The DNA read from the CDR3 is TGTGCCATCAGTGTCGGACAGACCACCTACGAG. Translated: CAISVGQTTYE. The entire CDR3 sequence reads CAISVGQTTYEQYF.

About this clone itself: The missing CDR3 end, 3 residues past where the read stops, is filled in from the germline J gene. This sequence joins TRBV6-1 and TRBJ1-6; no firm D call. CDR3 length: 16 residues. Trimming removed 3 bases from V and 3 bases from J, with 12 bases in between. Germline V CDR1 and CDR2: MNHNS, SASEGT. CDR3 in amino acids: CASSDGRSFYNSPLHF. CDR3 DNA, as far as it was read: TGTGCCAGCAGTGATGGCAGATCTTTCTATAATTCACCC.

With regard to this clone: The read terminates 3 residues before the CDR3 end, so the remaining end is supplied by the germline J gene. The rearrangement joins TRBV7-9 to TRBJ2-3, with D hard to call. Germline V gene sequence: CDR1 SEHNR, CDR2 FQNEAQ (reference sequence). The CDR3 consists of 14 residues. The CDR3 loop is CASSLDKPVRPQYF. CDR3 DNA (partial): TGTGCCAGCAGCTTAGATAAGCCCGTGCGGCCG. Filled out from reference TRBV7-9 and TRBJ2-3, the complete variable domain reads DTGVSQNPRHKITKRGQNVTFRCDPISEHNRLYWYRQTLGQGPEFLTYFQNEAQLEKSRLLSDRFSAERPKGSFSTLEIQRTEQGDSAMYLCASSLDKPVRPQYFGPGTRLTVL.

A remark on this clone: The CDR3 goes on 3 residues after the read ends, and that part is filled in from the germline J gene. J is TRBJ1-2 and V is TRBV7-7; D is possibly TRBD1 (6 bases). Looked up from germline, CDR1 is SSHAT and CDR2 is FNYEAQ (reference sequence). The CDR3 has 18 amino acids. CDR3 sequence: CASSPYPGLAGRTDTYTF. The part of the CDR3 DNA that was read is TGTGCCAGCAGCCCATACCCGGGACTAGCGGGGAGGACAGATACC.

CDR3: CASSQGLRNYEQYF. The part of the CDR3 DNA that was read is TGTGCCAGCAGCCAAGGGCTGCGGAACTACGAG. The V and J genes are TRBV14 and TRBJ2-7, with no clear D. Coverage ceases 3 residues before the CDR3 finishes, and the germline J gene fills in the end. V was shortened by 1 base and J by 3 bases, with 10 bases between the two germline ends. CDR1 is SGHDN, CDR2 FVKESK, per germline. The CDR3 is 14 amino acids.

With respect to this clone: Coverage ceases 3 residues before the CDR3 finishes, and the germline J gene fills in the end. V usage is TRBV3-1 (or the pseudogene TRBV3-2) and J usage is TRBJ2-7; D is unresolved. CDR1 and CDR2 from the germline V gene are LGHDT and YNNKEL (reference sequence). V was clipped by 1 base and J by 3 bases, with 7 bases between them. There are 13 residues in the CDR3. CDR3 amino acids: CASSQVTDYEQYF. The CDR3 bases that were read are TGTGCCAGCAGCCAAGTAACAGACTACGAG.

As concerns this clone: The read comes to an end 3 residues before the CDR3 does, leaving the germline J gene to fill in the end. The chain has TRBV20-1 and TRBJ1-2; D is unclear. Per the germline V gene, CDR1 is DFQATT and CDR2 is SNEGSKA (reference sequence). The V gene lost 5 bases and the J gene lost 6 bases, with 13 bases spanning the gap. The CDR3 length is 12 residues. CDR3 bases read: TGCAGTGCTTCCCACTTCTTGGATGGC. Amino acid sequence: CSASHFLDG. The full CDR3 sequence reads CSASHFLDGYTF.

A remark on this clone: The CDR3 extends 3 residues past the end of the read, so its final part is completed from the germline J gene. This chain joins TRBV7-6 and TRBJ1-2; no clear D gene. The CDR3 has 18 residues. CDR1 is SGHVS, CDR2 FNYEAQ, per germline. The CDR3 protein is CASSFRTARTGTYNDYTF. The CDR3 DNA, read in part, is TGTGCCAGCAGCTTTAGAACGGCGCGGACTGGAACCTACAATGAC.

Frequency places this clone as medium-sized. The CDR3 is cut off 3 residues early in the read; its end comes from the germline J gene. The V gene is TRBV29-1, the J gene TRBJ2-3, with no clear D. The germline V gene has CDR1 SQVTM and CDR2 ANQGSEA. V was pared by 4 bases and J by 4 bases, with 15 bases between. This CDR3 region has 14 residues. The DNA read from the CDR3 is TGCAGCGTTGGAGGCTGGAGCGAGTCAGATACG. It encodes CSVGGWSESDT. The CDR3, in full, reads CSVGGWSESDTQYF.

Worth noting for this clone: With the read ending 3 residues before the CDR3 end, the germline J gene is used to fill in that end. The V call is TRBV20-1, the J call TRBJ2-5; D possibly corresponds to TRBD1 (6 bases). Germline assignment: CDR1 DFQATT and CDR2 SNEGSKA (reference sequence). V lost 5 bases and J lost 1, with 11 bases in between. The CDR3 extends over 13 amino acids. CDR3 in amino acids: CSAGGQPQETQYF. The CDR3 bases that were read are TGCAGTGCTGGAGGACAGCCCCAAGAGACC.

Comment on this clone: The sequence runs out 3 residues before the end of the CDR3; the remainder is reconstructed from the germline J gene. The genes are TRBV2 and TRBJ1-2, with D possibly matching TRBD1 (6 bases). The V gene's germline CDR1 is SNHLY and CDR2 FYNNEI. The CDR3 covers 14 residues. Deletions cut 6 bases from V and 1 base from J, with 12 bases between. The CDR3 here is CASRGGRNNYGYTF. The part of the CDR3 DNA that was read is TGTGCCAGCAGGGGGGGGCGGAATAACTATGGC.

As for this clone: From the germline J gene comes the end of the CDR3, since the read stops 3 residues before it. The chain carries TRBV7-6 and TRBJ2-7; TRBD1 aligns across 7 bases. The V segment lost 3 bases and the J segment 5 bases; nucleotides outside the gene matches: 4. The germline CDR1 and CDR2 sequences are SGHVS and FNYEAQ. This CDR3 spans 13 amino acids. The sequenced part of the CDR3 DNA is TGTGCCAGCAGCTTTACCCAGGGGGACGAG. Translating it yields CASSFTQGDE. The full-length CDR3 reads as CASSFTQGDEQYF.

Turning to this clone: With the read ending 3 residues before the CDR3 end, the germline J gene is used to fill in that end. The chain employs TRBV5-4 and TRBJ2-4; D not certain. The CDR3 runs 14 residues. Germline V gene lookup returns CDR1 SGHNT and CDR2 YYREEE (reference sequence). Trimming left V 4 bases short and J 0 bases short, with 8 bases between. Partial CDR3 DNA: TGTGCCAGCAGCCCTTTCGTAGCCAAAAACATT. Protein: CASSPFVAKNI. The full CDR3 protein is CASSPFVAKNIQYF. The entire variable domain, with the rest obtained from reference TRBV5-4 and TRBJ2-4, is as follows: ETGVTQSPTHLIKTRGQQVTLRCSSQSGHNTVSWYQQALGQGPQFIFQYYREEENGRGNFPPRFSGLQFPNYSSELNVNALELDDSALYLCASSPFVAKNIQYFGAGTRLSVL.

Turning to this clone: The sequence runs out 3 residues before the end of the CDR3; the remainder is reconstructed from the germline J gene. This chain links TRBV20-1 with TRBJ2-4; 9 nucleotides agree with TRBD1. The CDR3 spans 15 residues. J lost 3 bases, V lost 5 bases, and 8 bases had no gene match. Germline lookup yields CDR1 DFQATT and CDR2 SNEGSKA (reference sequence). CDR3 DNA (partial): TGCAGTGCTGCGGCGGGACAGGGATTCAAAAACATT. Translated: CSAAAGQGFKNI. The whole CDR3 region reads CSAAAGQGFKNIQYF.

With regard to this clone: The read comes to an end 3 residues before the CDR3 does, leaving the germline J gene to fill in the end. J is TRBJ1-2 and V is TRBV18, with D perhaps matching TRBD1 (6 bases). The CDR3 has 15 amino acids. The germline V gene encodes CDR1 KGHSH and CDR2 LQKENI. CDR3 DNA (partial): TGTGCCAGCTCACCTTCTAGTCAGGGGAGTGGCGAC. Protein sequence: CASSPSSQGSGD. The full CDR3 is CASSPSSQGSGDYTF.

On this clone itself: The sequenced fragment ends 3 residues before the CDR3 boundary, so the rest is inferred from the germline J gene. The chain couples TRBV19 to TRBJ2-2; 8 bases align to TRBD1. CDR1 is LNHDA, CDR2 SQIVND, per germline (reference sequence). CDR3 length: 13 amino acids. CDR3 DNA (partial): TGTGCCACCGCAAGGACAGGGTTTGAAAAG. It codes for CATARTGFEK. Given in full, the CDR3 is CATARTGFEKLFF.

Comment on this clone: The DNA ends 3 residues before the CDR3 does, and the rest of the CDR3 is filled in from the germline J gene. The chain carries TRBV19 and TRBJ2-2; 8 bases line up with TRBD2. The germline V gene has CDR1 LNHDA and CDR2 SQIVND (reference sequence). V was clipped by 6 bases and J by 4 bases; unmatched bases: 7. The CDR3 length is 15 residues. The CDR3 sequence: CASREPAGATGELFF. Incomplete CDR3 DNA: TGTGCCAGTAGGGAACCAGCGGGAGCCACCGGGGAG.

In the case of this clone: The read ends 3 residues before the CDR3 terminus; that terminus is restored from the germline J gene. This rearrangement joins TRBV5-1 to TRBJ2-1, with 10 bases lining up with TRBD2. Trimming took 2 bases from V and 9 from J; bases not matched to a gene: 8. CDR3 length: 15 amino acids. The germline V gene has CDR1 SGHRS and CDR2 YFSETQ. The CDR3 DNA, read in part, is TGCGCCAGCAGCTTAGGTCTAGCGGGAGATAGTGAG. Protein: CASSLGLAGDSE. The full-length CDR3 reads as CASSLGLAGDSEQFF.

To note about this clone: The observed sequence ends 3 residues before the CDR3 terminus, with the missing tail filled in from the germline J gene. The chain couples TRBV19 to TRBJ2-5, with TRBD2 as a possible D gene (5 bases). The CDR3 consists of 16 residues. Per germline, CDR1 LNHDA and CDR2 SQIVND (reference sequence). V lost 1 base, J lost 1 base, and 13 bases lay in between. The sequenced part of the CDR3 DNA is TGTGCCAGTAGTATAGGGCGGGCCGCTATCCAAGAGACC. It yields the protein CASSIGRAAIQET. The whole CDR3 is CASSIGRAAIQETQYF.